This TCR beta chain was found in a study of T cell responses to AZD1222 COVID-19 vaccine. The repertoire was sequenced with immunoSEQ multiplex PCR; TCRdb's copy has only in-frame clones and lacks some. The sample carries 18,000 or so clones, 89% recorded once. The V gene end was trimmed by 3 bases and the J gene end by 4 bases; junction bases not matched to a gene: 5. In germline, CDR1 is MDHEN, CDR2 SYDVKM. The CDR3 runs 14 residues. V usage is TRBV28 and J usage is TRBJ2-5; 7 positions agree with TRBD2. The receptor was isolated from an adult who received the AZD1222 COVID-19 vaccine. Specimen: peripheral blood, collected 28 days after the second AZD1222 dose. CDR3 coding DNA: TGTGCCAGCAGTTTGAGACTAGCAGCAGAGACCCAGTACTTC. It translates to CASSLRLAAETQYF. Full variable domain (missing parts from reference TRBV28 and TRBJ2-5): DVKVTQSSRYLVKRTGEKVFLECVQDMDHENMFWYRQDPGLGLRLIYFSYDVKMKEKGDIPEGYSVSREKKERFSLILESASTNQTSMYLCASSLRLAAETQYFGPGTRLLVL.